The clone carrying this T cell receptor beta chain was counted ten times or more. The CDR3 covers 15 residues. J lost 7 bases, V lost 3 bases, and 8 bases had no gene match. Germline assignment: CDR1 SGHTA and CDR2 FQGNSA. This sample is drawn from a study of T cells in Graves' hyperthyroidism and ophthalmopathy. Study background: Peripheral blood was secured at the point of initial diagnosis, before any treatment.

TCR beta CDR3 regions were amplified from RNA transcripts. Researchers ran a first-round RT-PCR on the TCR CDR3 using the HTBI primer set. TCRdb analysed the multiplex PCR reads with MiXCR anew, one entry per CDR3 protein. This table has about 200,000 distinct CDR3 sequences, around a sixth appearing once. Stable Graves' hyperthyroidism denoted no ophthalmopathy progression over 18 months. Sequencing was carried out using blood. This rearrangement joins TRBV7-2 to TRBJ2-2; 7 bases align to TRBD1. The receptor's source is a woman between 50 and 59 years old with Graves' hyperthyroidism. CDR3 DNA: TGTGCCAGCAGCTTCACGGGAAACAGGGGCGGGGAGCTGTTTTTT. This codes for CASSFTGNRGGELFF.